Listed below are T cell receptor beta chains from one sample, sequenced in a study of OX40 agonist ivuxolimab in advanced cancers. The data were produced by immunoSEQ multiplex PCR, yet TCRdb's version contains in-frame clones alone and is incomplete. Altogether approximately 3,000 clones are present, under 95% being singletons, with the ten largest covering about 1.8%. The sequencing used CD4+ or CD8+ T cells sorted from blood, collected in a trial of the OX40 agonist ivuxolimab. The receptors were sampled from an adult with an advanced solid tumor such as melanoma, head and neck, liver or kidney cancer. Both conserved end residues are part of each CDR3.

TRBV2,TRBJ2-1,CASSEMGQGANEQFF
TRBV7-2,TRBJ2-3,CASSLWADTQYF
TRBV7-8,TRBJ2-3,CATSGGTDTQYF
TRBV6-6,TRBJ1-6,CASATTGVWRSPLHF
TRBV7-8,TRBJ1-4,CASGRGGEKLFF
TRBV28,TRBJ2-7,CASSLWSSNGYEQYF
TRBV9,TRBJ1-6,CASSVLSGGNSPLHF
TRBV4-1,TRBJ1-1,CASSQDQDLRWAFF
TRBV6-5,TRBJ2-3,CASSYRGGVTDTQYF
TRBV12-5,TRBJ1-2,CASGLGTGHYGYTF
TRBV5-1,TRBJ2-2,CASSFGGDTGELFF
TRBV11-2,TRBJ2-7,CASRGLPGQGIIEQYF
TRBV29-1,TRBJ1-2,CSVASARDRVGYTF
TRBV9,TRBJ2-5,CASSATGVTGETQYF
TRBV9,TRBJ2-1,CASSVAGGPYNEQFF
TRBV28,TRBJ2-4,CASSLNWVDKLAKNIQYF
TRBV5-6,TRBJ1-5,CASSWGGNQPQHF
TRBV5-4,TRBJ2-2,CASSLISGENTGELFF
TRBV28,TRBJ1-5,CASSLMARVNQPQHF
TRBV7-2,TRBJ2-7,CASSSDRGQNLYF